This T cell receptor (beta chain) emerged from a study of T cell responses to AZD1222 COVID-19 vaccine. TCRdb's copy holds only in-frame clones and misses some; the assay was immunoSEQ multiplex PCR. The table includes roughly 100,000 clones, 90% to 95% detected once. General study points: Clonal diversity may have been underestimated in mostly white British donors. Samples come after the peak T cell response, not at day 14. Unmutated variant regions are reportedly the target of nearly half of TCRs that are spike-specific.

This CDR3 has 16 residues. After removal of 4 bases from V and 0 bases from J, the junction contained 6 bases not matched to a gene. Germline values: CDR1 LNHDA, CDR2 SQIVND (reference sequence). As regards this clone: Its cognate antigen is unknown.

The specimen was peripheral blood, collected on day 0 of AZD1222 vaccination. The sequence came from an adult in good health. The chain links TRBV19 to TRBJ2-1, with 7 bases identical to TRBD2. The CDR3 DNA reads as TGTGCCAGTAGTACGGGACTACCCTACTCCTACAATGAGCAGTTCTTC. Protein sequence: CASSTGLPYSYNEQFF.